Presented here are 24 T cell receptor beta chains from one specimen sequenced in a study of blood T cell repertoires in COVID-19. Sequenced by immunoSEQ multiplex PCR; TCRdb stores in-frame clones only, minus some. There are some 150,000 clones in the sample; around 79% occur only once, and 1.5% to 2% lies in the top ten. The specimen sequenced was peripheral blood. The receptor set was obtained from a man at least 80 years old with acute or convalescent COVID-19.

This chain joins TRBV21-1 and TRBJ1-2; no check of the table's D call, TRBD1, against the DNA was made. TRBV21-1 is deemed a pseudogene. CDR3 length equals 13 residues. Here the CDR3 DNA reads TGTGCCAGCAGCTGCCGCAGGGGGCAAGGCTACACCTTC. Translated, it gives CASSCRRGQGYTF.

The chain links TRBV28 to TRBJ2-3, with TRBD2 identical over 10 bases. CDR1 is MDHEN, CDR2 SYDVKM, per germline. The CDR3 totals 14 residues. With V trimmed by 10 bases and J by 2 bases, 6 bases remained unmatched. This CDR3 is CATKRGGPTDTQYF. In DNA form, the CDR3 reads TGTGCCACCAAGCGGGGGGGCCCCACAGATACGCAGTATTTT. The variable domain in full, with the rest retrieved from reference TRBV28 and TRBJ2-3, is DVKVTQSSRYLVKRTGEKVFLECVQDMDHENMFWYRQDPGLGLRLIYFSYDVKMKEKGDIPEGYSVSREKKERFSLILESASTNQTSMYLCATKRGGPTDTQYFGPGTRLTVL.

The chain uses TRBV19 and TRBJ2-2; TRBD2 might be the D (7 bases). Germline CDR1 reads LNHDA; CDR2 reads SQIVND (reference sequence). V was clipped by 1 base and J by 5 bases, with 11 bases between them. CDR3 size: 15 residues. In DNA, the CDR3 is TGTGCCAGTAGTATAGGGGCGGGGGCGACCGGGGAGCTGTTTTTT. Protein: CASSIGAGATGELFF.

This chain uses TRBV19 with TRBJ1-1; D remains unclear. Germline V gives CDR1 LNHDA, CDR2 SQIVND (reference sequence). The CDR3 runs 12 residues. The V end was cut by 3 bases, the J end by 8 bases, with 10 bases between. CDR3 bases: TGTGCCAGTAGTATTTTGGGCCGGGAAGCTTTCTTT. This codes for CASSILGREAFF.

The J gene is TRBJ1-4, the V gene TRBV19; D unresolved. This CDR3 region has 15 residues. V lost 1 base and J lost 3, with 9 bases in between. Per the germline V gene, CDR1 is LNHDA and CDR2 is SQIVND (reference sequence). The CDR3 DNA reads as TGTGCCAGTAGTATAGTCTGGCAGTCTAATGAAAAACTGTTTTTT. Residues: CASSIVWQSNEKLFF.

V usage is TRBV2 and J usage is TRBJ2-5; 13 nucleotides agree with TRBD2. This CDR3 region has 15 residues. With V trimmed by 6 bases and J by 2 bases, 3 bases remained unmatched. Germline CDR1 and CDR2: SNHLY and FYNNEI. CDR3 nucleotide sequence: TGTGCCAGCAGAAAGACTAGCGGGGGGCAAGAGACCCAGTACTTC. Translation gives CASRKTSGGQETQYF.

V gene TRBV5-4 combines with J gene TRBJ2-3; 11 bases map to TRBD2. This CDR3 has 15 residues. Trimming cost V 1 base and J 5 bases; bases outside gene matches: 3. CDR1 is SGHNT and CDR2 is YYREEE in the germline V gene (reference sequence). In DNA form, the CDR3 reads TGTGCCAGCAGCTTGCGGCTAGCGGGGGGAGATACGCAGTATTTT. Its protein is CASSLRLAGGDTQYF.

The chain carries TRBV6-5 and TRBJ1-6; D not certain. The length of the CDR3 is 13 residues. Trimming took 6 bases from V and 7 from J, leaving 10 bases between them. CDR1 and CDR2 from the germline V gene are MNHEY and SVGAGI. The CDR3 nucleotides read TGTGCCAGCAGGGAGGGAAGAAATTCACCCCTCCACTTT. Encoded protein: CASREGRNSPLHF.

This chain's CDR3 is CASSLAQGAYEQYF. The CDR3 coding sequence is TGCGCCAGCAGCTTGGCCCAGGGGGCCTACGAGCAGTACTTC. The rearrangement uses TRBV5-1 and TRBJ2-7; 7 bases line up with TRBD1. The V and J ends lost 0 bases and 2 bases, in that order; junction bases with no gene match: 2. The CDR3 contains 14 residues. The germline V gene has CDR1 SGHRS and CDR2 YFSETQ.

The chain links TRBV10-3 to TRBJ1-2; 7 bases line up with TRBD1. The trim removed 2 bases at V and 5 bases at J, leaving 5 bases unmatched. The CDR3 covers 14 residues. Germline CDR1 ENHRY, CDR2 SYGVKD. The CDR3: CAISEQGGNYGYTF. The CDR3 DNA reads TGTGCCATCAGTGAGCAGGGGGGAAATTATGGCTACACCTTC.

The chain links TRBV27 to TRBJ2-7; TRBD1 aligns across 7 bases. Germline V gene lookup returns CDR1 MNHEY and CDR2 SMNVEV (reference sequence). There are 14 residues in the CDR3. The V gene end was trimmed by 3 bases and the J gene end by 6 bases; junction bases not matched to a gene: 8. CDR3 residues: CASSFPEQGIEQYV. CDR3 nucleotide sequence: TGTGCCAGCAGTTTCCCCGAACAGGGGATCGAGCAGTACGTC.

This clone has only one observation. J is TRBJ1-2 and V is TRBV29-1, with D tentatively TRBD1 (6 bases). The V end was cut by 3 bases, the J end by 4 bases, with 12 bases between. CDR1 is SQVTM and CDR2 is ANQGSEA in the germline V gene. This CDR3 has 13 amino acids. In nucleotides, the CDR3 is TGCAGCGTTGAGTGGGGGCTCATCTATGGCTACACCTTC. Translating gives CSVEWGLIYGYTF.

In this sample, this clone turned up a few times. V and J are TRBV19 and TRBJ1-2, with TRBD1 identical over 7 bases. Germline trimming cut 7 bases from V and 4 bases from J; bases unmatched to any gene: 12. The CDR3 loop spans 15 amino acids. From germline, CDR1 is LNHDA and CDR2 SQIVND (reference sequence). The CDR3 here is CASKSGRGRVYGYTF. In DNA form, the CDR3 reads TGTGCCAGTAAATCCGGGAGGGGGCGGGTCTATGGCTACACCTTC.

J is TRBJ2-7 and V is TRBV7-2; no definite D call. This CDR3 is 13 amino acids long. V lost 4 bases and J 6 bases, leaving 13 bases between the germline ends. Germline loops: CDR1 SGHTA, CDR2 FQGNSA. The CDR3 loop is CASSSVGWSEQYF. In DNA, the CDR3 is TGTGCCAGCAGCTCGGTTGGGTGGAGCGAGCAGTACTTC.

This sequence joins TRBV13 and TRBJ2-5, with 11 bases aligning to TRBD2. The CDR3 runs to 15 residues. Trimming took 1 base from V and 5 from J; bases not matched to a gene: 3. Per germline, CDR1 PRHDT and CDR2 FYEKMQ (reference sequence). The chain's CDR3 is CASSLVAGGLETQYF. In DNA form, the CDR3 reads TGTGCCAGCAGCTTAGTAGCGGGGGGGCTCGAGACCCAGTACTTC.

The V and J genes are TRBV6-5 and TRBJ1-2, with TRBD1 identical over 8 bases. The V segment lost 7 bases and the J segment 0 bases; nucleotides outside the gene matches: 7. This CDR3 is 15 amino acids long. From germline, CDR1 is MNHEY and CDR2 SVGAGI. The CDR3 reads CASKDRVGSNYGYTF. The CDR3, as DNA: TGTGCCAGCAAGGACAGGGTCGGGTCTAACTATGGCTACACCTTC.

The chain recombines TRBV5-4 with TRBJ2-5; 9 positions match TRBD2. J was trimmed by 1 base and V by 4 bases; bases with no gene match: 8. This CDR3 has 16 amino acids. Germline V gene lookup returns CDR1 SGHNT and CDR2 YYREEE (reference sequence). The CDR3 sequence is CASSQERGVIQETQYF. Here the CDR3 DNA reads TGTGCCAGCAGCCAGGAGCGGGGGGTCATCCAAGAGACCCAGTACTTC.

This CDR3 reads CASSSNWDRGQGYTF. CDR3 DNA: TGTGCCAGCAGTTCGAACTGGGACAGGGGGCAGGGCTACACCTTC. V and J are TRBV27 and TRBJ1-2; 12 bases map to TRBD1. Looked up from germline, CDR1 is MNHEY and CDR2 is SMNVEV (reference sequence). With V trimmed by 4 bases and J by 8 bases, 8 bases remained unmatched. This CDR3 is 15 amino acids long.

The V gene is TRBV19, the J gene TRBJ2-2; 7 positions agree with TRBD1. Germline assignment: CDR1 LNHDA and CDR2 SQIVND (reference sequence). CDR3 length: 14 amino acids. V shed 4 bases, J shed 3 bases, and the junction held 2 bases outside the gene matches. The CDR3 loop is CASSTDRDTGELFF. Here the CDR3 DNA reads TGTGCCAGTAGTACCGACAGGGACACCGGGGAGCTGTTTTTT.

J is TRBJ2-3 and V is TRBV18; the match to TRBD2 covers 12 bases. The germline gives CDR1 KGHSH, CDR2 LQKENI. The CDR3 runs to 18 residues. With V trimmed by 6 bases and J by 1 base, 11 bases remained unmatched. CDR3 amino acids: CASSWTSGTPSRTDTQYF. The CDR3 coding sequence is TGTGCCAGCTCGTGGACTAGCGGGACCCCTTCCCGCACAGATACGCAGTATTTT.

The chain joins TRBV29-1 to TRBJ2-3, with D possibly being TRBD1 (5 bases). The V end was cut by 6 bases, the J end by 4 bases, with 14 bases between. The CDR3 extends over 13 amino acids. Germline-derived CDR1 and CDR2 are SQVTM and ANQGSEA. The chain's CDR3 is CSVQGTAADTQYF. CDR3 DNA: TGCAGCGTGCAGGGAACTGCAGCAGATACGCAGTATTTT.

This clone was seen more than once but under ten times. The CDR3 here is CASSQDSVVDGYTF. CDR3 DNA sequence: TGTGCCAGCAGCCAAGACAGCGTCGTGGATGGCTACACCTTC. The chain has TRBV3-1 (or the pseudogene TRBV3-2) and TRBJ1-2, with D hard to call. V was trimmed by 0 bases and J by 6 bases, leaving 11 bases between them. The CDR3 has 14 residues. CDR1 and CDR2 from the germline V gene are LGHDT and YNNKEL (reference sequence).

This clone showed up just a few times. CDR3 DNA: TGTGCCAGCAGCTGGGCCCTGACAGGGGCGACCACCGGGGAGCTGTTTTTT. Protein product: CASSWALTGATTGELFF. This chain connects TRBV5-6 to TRBJ2-2; 8 bases match TRBD1. This CDR3 spans 17 amino acids. V shed 3 bases, J shed 4 bases, and the junction held 11 bases outside the gene matches. Germline V gene data show CDR1 as SGHDT and CDR2 as YYEEEE.

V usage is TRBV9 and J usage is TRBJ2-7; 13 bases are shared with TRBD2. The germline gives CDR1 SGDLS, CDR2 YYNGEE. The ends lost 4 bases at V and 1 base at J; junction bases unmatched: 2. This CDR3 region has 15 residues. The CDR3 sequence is CASSLGLAGSYEQYF. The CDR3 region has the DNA TGTGCCAGCAGCTTGGGACTAGCGGGATCCTACGAGCAGTACTTC.